The 28 T cell receptor beta chains below all came from one sample that was sequenced in a study of identical twins. TCRdb re-called the 5' RACE reads through MiXCR, storing one row per CDR3 protein. The table shows some 460,000 distinct CDR3 sequences, with 13% to 15% occurring only once. The sample was also linked to a second study, of yellow fever vaccine responses in identical twins.

The sample consisted of CD4+ T cells sorted from blood. Every receptor here comes from a young woman in good health.

The J gene is TRBJ1-1, the V gene TRBV15; TRBD1 is a possible D gene (6 bases). CDR3 size: 16 residues. Germline loops: CDR1 LNHNV, CDR2 YYDKDF (reference sequence). Trimming pared 0 bases from V and 2 bases from J, leaving 13 bases between. The DNA of the CDR3 is TGTGCCACCAGCAGAGAATATGGACAGAGAAACACTGAAGCTTTCTTT. Its translation: CATSREYGQRNTEAFF. Supplemented by reference TRBV15 and TRBJ1-1, the full variable domain reads DAMVIQNPRYQVTQFGKPVTLSCSQTLNHNVMYWYQQKSSQAPKLLFHYYDKDFNNEADTPDNFQSRRPNTSFCFLDIRSPGLGDTAMYLCATSREYGQRNTEAFFGQGTRLTVV.

The sample holds a few counts of this clonotype. This chain joins TRBV4-3 and TRBJ1-5; D possibly corresponds to TRBD1 (5 bases). Per the germline V gene, CDR1 is LGHNA and CDR2 is YSLEER. Trimming removed 0 bases from V and 3 bases from J, with 15 bases in between. The CDR3 contains 17 residues. CDR3 sequence reads: CASSQDLRGDYNQPQHF. The CDR3 DNA is TGCGCCAGCAGCCAAGATTTACGGGGGGACTACAATCAGCCCCAGCATTTT.

This clonotype was counted between two and nine times. This rearrangement joins TRBV29-1 to TRBJ2-6; D gene ambiguous. Germline CDR1 reads SQVTM; CDR2 reads ANQGSEA. The CDR3 is made up of 14 amino acids. V lost 4 bases and J lost 0, with 7 bases in between. The CDR3 reads CSVAQNSGANVLTF. CDR3 nucleotide sequence: TGCAGCGTTGCACAGAACTCTGGGGCCAACGTCCTGACTTTC.

The chain combines TRBV7-2 with TRBJ2-1; 12 nucleotides agree with TRBD2. Trimming took 4 bases from V and 3 from J; bases not matched to a gene: 4. The germline CDR1 and CDR2 sequences are SGHTA and FQGNSA. The CDR3 runs 16 residues. Here the CDR3 DNA reads TGTGCCAGCAGCTCGGGACTAGCGGGCTTCTACAATGAGCAGTTCTTC. This codes for CASSSGLAGFYNEQFF.

This clonotype has at least ten counts. CDR3 protein: CASSRGQGYEQYF. The CDR3 region has the DNA TGTGCCAGCAGCCGGGGACAGGGCTACGAGCAGTACTTC. The chain links TRBV12-3 or TRBV12-4 to TRBJ2-7; 9 bases fit TRBD1. The V and J ends lost 6 bases and 3 bases, in that order; junction bases with no gene match: 3. The CDR3 runs 13 residues.

CDR3 amino acids: CSGGDSGETQYF. CDR3 coding DNA: TGCAGCGGCGGCGACAGCGGGGAGACCCAGTACTTC. V and J are TRBV29-1 and TRBJ2-5; D perhaps matches TRBD2 (6 bases). The CDR3 contains 12 residues. From germline, CDR1 is SQVTM and CDR2 ANQGSEA. Trimming took off 7 bases at V and 5 bases at J, with 14 bases between the two ends.

This clonotype was seen only a few times. J is TRBJ1-2 and V is TRBV9; 8 positions match TRBD1. The J segment lost 3 bases and the V segment lost 3 bases, leaving 10 bases of the junction unmatched. Germline values: CDR1 SGDLS, CDR2 YYNGEE. The CDR3 is 16 residues long. The CDR3 nucleotides read TGTGCCAGCAGCGGTTGGACAGGGAAGATCGACTATGGCTACACCTTC. This gives the protein CASSGWTGKIDYGYTF.

This clonotype was observed a handful of times. The rearrangement uses TRBV7-3 and TRBJ2-3; D not certain. The CDR3 has 13 residues. The V end was cut by 8 bases, the J end by 0 bases, with 9 bases between. The V gene's germline CDR1 is SGHTA and CDR2 FQGTGA. CDR3 in amino acids: CASRKTSTDTQYF. Written as DNA, the CDR3 is TGTGCCAGCCGTAAGACTAGCACAGATACGCAGTATTTT.

Many counts were recorded for this clonotype. An end of the junction differs from the germline gene, which may be a read error. The gene calls are TRBV18 and TRBJ2-7; D possibly corresponds to TRBD1 (6 bases). This CDR3 comprises 13 residues. The germline V gene has CDR1 KGHSH and CDR2 LQKENI. The CDR3: CASSPGVSYEQYF. CDR3 coding DNA: TGCGCCAGCAGCCCAGGGGTGTCCTACGAGCAGTACTTC.

This chain connects TRBV30 to TRBJ2-2; 7 bases map to TRBD1. The germline gives CDR1 GTSNPN, CDR2 SVGIG (reference sequence). The CDR3 extends over 15 amino acids. The V and J ends lost 3 bases and 6 bases, in that order; junction bases with no gene match: 10. The CDR3 coding sequence is TGTGCCTGGAGCCTACAGGGGCCTGGGGCCGGGGAGCTGTTTTTT. This gives the protein CAWSLQGPGAGELFF.

The gene calls are TRBV14 and TRBJ2-3, with D tentatively TRBD1 (6 bases). CDR1 is SGHDN, CDR2 FVKESK, per germline. The CDR3 is 15 residues long. V was shortened by 1 base and J by 1 base, with 9 bases between the two germline ends. CDR3 bases: TGTGCCAGCAGCCAAGCCCGGACAGGCACAGATACGCAGTATTTT. It encodes CASSQARTGTDTQYF.

This clonotype was seen only a few times. The chain couples TRBV20-1 to TRBJ1-1; 7 bases match TRBD1. The germline V gene has CDR1 DFQATT and CDR2 SNEGSKA (reference sequence). Germline trimming cut 6 bases from V and 4 bases from J; bases unmatched to any gene: 8. The CDR3 spans 13 residues. CDR3 sequence: CSALSRGPTEAFF. The CDR3 DNA reads TGCAGTGCCCTCTCTAGGGGGCCCACTGAAGCTTTCTTT.

This clonotype was detected only a few times. The J gene is TRBJ2-7, the V gene TRBV18; D not resolved. Germline V gives CDR1 KGHSH, CDR2 LQKENI. Deletions cut 3 bases from V and 4 bases from J, with 10 bases between. The CDR3 spans 13 residues. The CDR3 DNA reads as TGTGCCAGCTCACCGGAAATCGGGTACGAGCAGTACTTC. Amino acid sequence: CASSPEIGYEQYF.

The chain recombines TRBV20-1 with TRBJ2-3, with TRBD2 matching over 10 bases. The germline gives CDR1 DFQATT, CDR2 SNEGSKA (reference sequence). The length of the CDR3 is 15 residues. Trimming at V came to 2 bases and at J to 0 bases, leaving 2 bases not matched to a gene. The CDR3 nucleotides are TGCAGTGCTAGAACACTAGCGGGGAGCACAGATACGCAGTATTTT. This translates into CSARTLAGSTDTQYF.

This clonotype turned up a few times. CDR3 coding DNA: TGTGCCAGTCGACCTCGGACAGGCCAAGAGACCCAGTACTTC. Translation gives CASRPRTGQETQYF. V is TRBV19 and J is TRBJ2-5, with TRBD1 matching 7 bases. The CDR3 is made up of 14 amino acids. Germline assignment: CDR1 LNHDA and CDR2 SQIVND (reference sequence). V was clipped by 8 bases and J by 1 base; unmatched bases: 7.

V gene TRBV12-3 or TRBV12-4 combines with J gene TRBJ1-6; 7 bases match TRBD1. The V segment lost 6 bases and the J segment 3 bases; nucleotides outside the gene matches: 5. The CDR3 sequence is 15 residues long. The CDR3 is CASSRGGFYNSPLHF. CDR3 nucleotides: TGTGCCAGCAGCAGGGGGGGCTTCTATAATTCACCCCTCCACTTT.

This clonotype has at least ten counts. The gene calls are TRBV10-3 and TRBJ2-3; no clear D. This CDR3 region has 14 residues. V lost 4 bases, J lost 3 bases, and 11 bases lay in between. Per germline, CDR1 ENHRY and CDR2 SYGVKD. The DNA for the CDR3 is TGTGCCATCAGTGGGCGGTCAAGGACAGATACGCAGTATTTT. Its protein is CAISGRSRTDTQYF.

This clonotype was seen a handful of times. Here the CDR3 reads CASSSRATSLPYF. CDR3 bases: TGTGCCAGCAGCTCCCGGGCCACTAGTTTGCCGTATTTT. This chain joins TRBV7-8 and TRBJ2-3, with TRBD2 as a possible D gene (5 bases). The CDR3 loop spans 13 amino acids. The V end was cut by 4 bases, the J end by 14 bases, with 19 bases between. In germline, CDR1 is SGHVS, CDR2 FQNEAQ.

The sample holds a few counts of this clonotype. The V gene is TRBV7-9, the J gene TRBJ1-6; 7 bases align to TRBD1. Germline V gene lookup returns CDR1 SEHNR and CDR2 FQNEAQ (reference sequence). The CDR3 runs 14 residues. Here the CDR3 DNA reads TGTGCTTCGGGACAGATTCTCCATAATTCACCCCTCCACTTT. Translated: CASGQILHNSPLHF.

The V gene is TRBV12-3 or TRBV12-4, the J gene TRBJ2-6; D gene uncertain. V was pared by 5 bases and J by 3 bases, with 11 bases between. CDR3 length: 15 amino acids. The DNA for the CDR3 is TGTGCCAGCAGTCCAAAGGGTTTTGGGGCCAACGTCCTGACTTTC. This sequence encodes CASSPKGFGANVLTF.

The chain uses TRBV28 and TRBJ2-5; 7 nucleotides line up with TRBD1. The CDR3 has 14 residues. Trimming at V came to 6 bases and at J to 4 bases, leaving 8 bases not matched to a gene. Per germline, CDR1 MDHEN and CDR2 SYDVKM. CDR3 DNA: TGTGCCAGCAGCGAAACAGGGGCGGGAGAGACCCAGTACTTC. It specifies CASSETGAGETQYF. The full variable domain, rest sourced from reference TRBV28 and TRBJ2-5, is DVKVTQSSRYLVKRTGEKVFLECVQDMDHENMFWYRQDPGLGLRLIYFSYDVKMKEKGDIPEGYSVSREKKERFSLILESASTNQTSMYLCASSETGAGETQYFGPGTRLLVL.

This clonotype was detected only a few times. The genes are TRBV12-3 or TRBV12-4 and TRBJ2-3; 7 nucleotides align to TRBD1. The CDR3 sequence is 16 residues long. V shed 6 bases, J shed 1 base, and the junction held 10 bases outside the gene matches. The CDR3: CASSYRTGPRTDTQYF. The CDR3, as DNA: TGTGCCAGCAGCTACCGGACAGGCCCTCGCACAGATACGCAGTATTTT.

The V call is TRBV12-3 or TRBV12-4, the J call TRBJ2-7; 9 nucleotides align to TRBD2. The CDR3 runs to 16 residues. V was pared by 6 bases and J by 4 bases, with 13 bases of the junction left unmatched. CDR3 coding DNA: TGTGCCAGCAGGAGAGCGGGGGGATTCATCGGGTACGAGCAGTACTTC. Translating it yields CASRRAGGFIGYEQYF.

The chain joins TRBV4-1 to TRBJ1-1; D gene uncertain. Germline CDR1 and CDR2: MGHRA and YSYEKL. The CDR3 is made up of 14 amino acids. V lost 0 bases to trimming and J lost 1 base, with 6 bases between them. The CDR3 sequence is CASSQEGWNTEAFF. The CDR3 region has the DNA TGCGCCAGCAGCCAAGAGGGGTGGAACACTGAAGCTTTCTTT.

This clonotype was counted ten times or more. The chain has TRBV5-1 and TRBJ2-1; a possible D gene is TRBD2 (5 bases). This CDR3 spans 14 amino acids. Trimming cost V 3 bases and J 9 bases, with 16 bases left between them. The germline gives CDR1 SGHRS, CDR2 YFSETQ. In DNA form, the CDR3 reads TGCGCCAGCAGCTCCCAGGACTTGAGCACTGAGCAGTTCTTC. It specifies CASSSQDLSTEQFF.

The chain carries TRBV10-3 and TRBJ2-1, with 9 bases matching TRBD1. Germline CDR1 reads ENHRY; CDR2 reads SYGVKD. The CDR3 consists of 16 residues. V was clipped by 8 bases and J by 6 bases; unmatched bases: 14. The CDR3 nucleotides read TGTGCCATCGGAGGTGGGGGACAGGGTATTGGCAATGAGCAGTTCTTC. Encoded protein: CAIGGGGQGIGNEQFF.

The chain joins TRBV6-1 to TRBJ2-4, with D perhaps matching TRBD1 or TRBD2 (5 bases each). The V gene lost 6 bases and the J gene lost 0 bases, with 12 bases spanning the gap. The CDR3 runs 15 residues. The germline CDR1 and CDR2 sequences are MNHNS and SASEGT. In nucleotides, the CDR3 is TGTGCCAGCAGGGGAGACAGACTAGCCAAAAACATTCAGTACTTC. Residues: CASRGDRLAKNIQYF.

The gene calls are TRBV20-1 and TRBJ2-3; 9 bases are a match to TRBD2. The CDR3 sequence is 17 residues long. CDR1 and CDR2 from the germline V gene are DFQATT and SNEGSKA (reference sequence). V lost 1 base to trimming and J lost 3 bases; unmatched junction nucleotides: 11. DNA of the CDR3: TGCAGTGCTAGAGCCCCCCCGGCTAGCGGGAAAACAGATACGCAGTATTTT. It encodes CSARAPPASGKTDTQYF.